Listed here is a single T cell receptor beta chain. These data belong to a study of cytomegalovirus exposure and HLA in healthy donors. In germline, CDR1 is SGHDN, CDR2 FVKESK. The CDR3 is 15 residues long. V shed 1 base and J 7 bases; nucleotides not matched to a gene: 6. PCR used 60 Vbeta primers and 13 Jbeta primers. Study processing details: Roughly 11 million shared chains were among 80 million or so unique TCR beta chains counted in a later analysis. Profiling relied on immunoSEQ multiplex PCR, and the TCRdb table lists in-frame clones only, not all of them. D and trimming were read from the DNA, whereas the V and J calls and clone size are those reported in that table. Of 110,000 to 150,000 clones listed, about three quarters were seen once; the top ten hold roughly 4.3%.

The receptor's source is a male donor in good health and CMV-seronegative. The chain couples TRBV14 to TRBJ1-1, with 10 bases that match TRBD1. Sequencing was carried out using PBMCs. As DNA, the CDR3 is TGTGCCAGCAGCCAAGTCGGGACAGGGGCTCGTGAAGCTTTCTTT. Translating gives CASSQVGTGAREAFF.